These T cell receptor beta chains were read from a single sample in a study of siplizumab effects on memory and regulatory T cells. Profiling relied on immunoSEQ multiplex PCR, and the TCRdb table lists in-frame clones only, not all of them. The table records around 100,000 clones, 93% of them present only once. The sample taken for sequencing was Tregs sorted from blood. These receptors were obtained from a human donor in good health. Both conserved end residues are trimmed from each CDR3. Each record gives: V gene, J gene, CDR3 length, CDR3 protein.

>TRBV21-1|TRBJ1-4|14
ASSRARAEPNEKLF
>TRBV5-4|TRBJ2-1|11
ASSFRQGNEQF
>TRBV2|TRBJ2-3|12
ARGGLLSTDTQY
>TRBV9|TRBJ2-1|22
ASSVRRRESDRVGSAGWYNEQF
>TRBV30|TRBJ1-1|11
AWSLTGNTEAF
>TRBV6-6|TRBJ2-7|13
ASSYNGFGNYEQY
>TRBV19|TRBJ1-4|12
ASSGQGADEKLF
>TRBV5-1|TRBJ2-5|13
ASSFGRAFGETQY
>TRBV5-1|TRBJ2-3|9
ASRDANTQY
>TRBV5-8|TRBJ1-2|12
ASSTWDRGYGYT
>TRBV19|TRBJ1-1|13
ASSMSRGLNTEAF
>TRBV7-2|TRBJ2-4|10
ASSSRGNIQY
>TRBV5-4|TRBJ2-3|10
ASSLEADTQY
>TRBV1|TRBJ1-1|8
TSPGFEAF
>TRBV5-5|TRBJ2-7|12
ASSLYGDAYEQY
>TRBV29-1|TRBJ2-3|12
SVEFGTSLDTQY
>TRBV20-1|TRBJ2-2|9
SARETGELF
>TRBV5-6|TRBJ2-3|13
ASSLSDFSTDTQY
>TRBV7-2|TRBJ2-1|12
ASSPIAGPNEQF
>TRBV6-1|TRBJ1-2|12
ASGTTTGYYGYT
>TRBV7-9|TRBJ2-1|17
AIKTKKGDGGIHDNEQF
>TRBV23-1|TRBJ1-2|13
ASKYRDSLNYGYT
>TRBV20-1|TRBJ1-2|7
SYNYGYT